These 4 T cell receptor beta chains came from one sample sequenced in a study of T cell responses to AZD1222 COVID-19 vaccine. Libraries were prepared by immunoSEQ multiplex PCR; TCRdb keeps only in-frame clonotypes and omits some of them. The sample includes 200,000 or so clones, around 93% of them seen just once. The specimen was peripheral blood, collected 28 days after the second AZD1222 dose. These receptor sequences come from an adult who received the AZD1222 COVID-19 vaccine.

The rearrangement joins TRBV18 to TRBJ1-5; 10 bases are shared with TRBD1. The CDR3 contains 17 residues. In germline, CDR1 is KGHSH, CDR2 LQKENI. V lost 3 bases and J lost 6; bases outside the gene matches: 11. This CDR3 is CASSPIRTGGLGQPQHF. The DNA for the CDR3 is TGTGCCAGCTCACCCATTCGGACAGGGGGATTGGGTCAGCCCCAGCATTTT.

J is TRBJ2-3 and V is TRBV7-2; 15 bases are shared with TRBD2. Trimming took 5 bases from V and 6 from J; bases not matched to a gene: 6. The length of the CDR3 is 16 residues. CDR1 is SGHTA and CDR2 is FQGNSA in the germline V gene. CDR3 DNA: TGTGCCAGCAGCGTAGGGACTAGCGGGGGGTCCGATACGCAGTATTTT. This sequence encodes CASSVGTSGGSDTQYF.

V gene TRBV12-5 combines with J gene TRBJ1-1; D unresolved. CDR1 is LGHNT, CDR2 FRNRAP, per germline. This CDR3 has 12 amino acids. The ends were cut back, 2 bases at V and 5 bases at J, with 6 bases in the middle. As DNA, the CDR3 is TGTGCTAGTGGTTTGCAGCAAACTGAAGCTTTCTTT. It specifies CASGLQQTEAFF. The entire variable domain, with the rest obtained from reference TRBV12-5 and TRBJ1-1, is as follows: DARVTQTPRHKVTEMGQEVTMRCQPILGHNTVFWYRQTMMQGLELLAYFRNRAPLDDSGMPKDRFSAEMPDATLATLKIQPSEPRDSAVYFCASGLQQTEAFFGQGTRLTVV.

This clone appeared a single time. The rearrangement uses TRBV7-9 and TRBJ1-2, with a weak D call TRBD1 (5 bases). The germline V gene encodes CDR1 SEHNR and CDR2 FQNEAQ (reference sequence). Trimming took 1 base from V and 10 from J, leaving 10 bases between them. The CDR3 has 12 amino acids. The CDR3 reads CASSLELGLYTF. CDR3 nucleotide sequence: TGTGCCAGCAGCTTAGAGCTGGGACTCTACACCTTC.